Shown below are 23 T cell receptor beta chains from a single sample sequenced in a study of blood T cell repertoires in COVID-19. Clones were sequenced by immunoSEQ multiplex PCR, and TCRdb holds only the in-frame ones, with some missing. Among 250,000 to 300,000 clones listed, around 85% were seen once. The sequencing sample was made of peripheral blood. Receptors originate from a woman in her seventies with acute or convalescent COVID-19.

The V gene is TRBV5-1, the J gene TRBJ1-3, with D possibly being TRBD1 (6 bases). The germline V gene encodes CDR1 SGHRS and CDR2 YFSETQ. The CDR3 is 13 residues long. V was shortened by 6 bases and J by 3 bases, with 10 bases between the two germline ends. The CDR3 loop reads CASTGVGGNTIYF. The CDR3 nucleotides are TGCGCCAGCACAGGGGTTGGTGGAAACACCATATATTTT.

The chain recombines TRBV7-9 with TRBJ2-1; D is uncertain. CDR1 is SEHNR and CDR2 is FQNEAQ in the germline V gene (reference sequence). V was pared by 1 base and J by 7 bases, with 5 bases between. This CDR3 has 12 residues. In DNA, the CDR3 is TGTGCCAGCAGCTTAGGACAAAATGAGCAGTTCTTC. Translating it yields CASSLGQNEQFF.

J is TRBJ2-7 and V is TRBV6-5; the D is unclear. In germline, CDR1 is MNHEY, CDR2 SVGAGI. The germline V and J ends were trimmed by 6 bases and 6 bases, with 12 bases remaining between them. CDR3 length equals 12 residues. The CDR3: CASRPLIGEQYF. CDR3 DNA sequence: TGTGCCAGCAGGCCGCTAATCGGCGAGCAGTACTTC.

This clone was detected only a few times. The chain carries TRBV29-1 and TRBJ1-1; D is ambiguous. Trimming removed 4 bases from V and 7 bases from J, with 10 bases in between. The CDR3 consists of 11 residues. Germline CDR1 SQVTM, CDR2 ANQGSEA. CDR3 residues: CSVVGGGEAFF. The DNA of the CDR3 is TGCAGCGTTGTTGGCGGTGGTGAAGCTTTCTTT.

CDR3 DNA sequence: TGCGCCAGCAGCACTCAAGAATGGACTGAAGCTTTCTTT. It encodes CASSTQEWTEAFF. The genes are TRBV5-1 and TRBJ1-1; D unclear. Trimming took off 4 bases at V and 5 bases at J, with 12 bases between the two ends. The CDR3 is 13 amino acids. The V gene's germline CDR1 is SGHRS and CDR2 YFSETQ.

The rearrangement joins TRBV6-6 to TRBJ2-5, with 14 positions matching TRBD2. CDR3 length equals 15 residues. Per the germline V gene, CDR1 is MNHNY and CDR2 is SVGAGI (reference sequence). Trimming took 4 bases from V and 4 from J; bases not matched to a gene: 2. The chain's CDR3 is CASSSGTSGRETQYF. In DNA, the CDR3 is TGTGCCAGCAGTTCCGGGACTAGCGGGAGAGAGACCCAGTACTTC.

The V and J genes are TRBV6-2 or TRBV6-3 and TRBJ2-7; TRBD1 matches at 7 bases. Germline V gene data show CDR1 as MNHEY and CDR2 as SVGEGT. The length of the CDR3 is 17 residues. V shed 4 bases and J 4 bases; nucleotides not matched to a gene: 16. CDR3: CASSSDRKLPGPYEQYF. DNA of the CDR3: TGTGCCAGCAGTTCGGACAGGAAGTTACCAGGGCCATACGAGCAGTACTTC.

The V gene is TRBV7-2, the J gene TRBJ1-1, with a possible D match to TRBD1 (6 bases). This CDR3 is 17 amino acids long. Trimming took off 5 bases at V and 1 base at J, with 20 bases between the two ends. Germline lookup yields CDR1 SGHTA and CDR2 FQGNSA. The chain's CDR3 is CASSANRVLGENTEAFF. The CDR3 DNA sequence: TGTGCCAGCAGCGCAAACAGGGTTCTGGGGGAGAACACTGAAGCTTTCTTT.

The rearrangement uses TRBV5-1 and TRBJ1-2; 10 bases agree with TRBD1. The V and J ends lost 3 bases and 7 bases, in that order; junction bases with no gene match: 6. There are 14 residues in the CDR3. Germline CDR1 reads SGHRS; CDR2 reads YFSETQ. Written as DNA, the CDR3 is TGCGCCAGCAGCTCAAACCGGGACAGGGGTGGCTACACCTTC. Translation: CASSSNRDRGGYTF. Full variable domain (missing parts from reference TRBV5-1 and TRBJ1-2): KAGVTQTPRYLIKTRGQQVTLSCSPISGHRSVSWYQQTPGQGLQFLFEYFSETQRNKGNFPGRFSGRQFSNSRSEMNVSTLELGDSALYLCASSSNRDRGGYTFGSGTRLTVV.

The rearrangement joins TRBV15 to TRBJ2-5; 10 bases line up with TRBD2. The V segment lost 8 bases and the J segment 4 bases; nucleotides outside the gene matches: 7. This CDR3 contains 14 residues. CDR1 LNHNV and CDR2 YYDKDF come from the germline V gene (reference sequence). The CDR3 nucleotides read TGTGCCACCGGACGGACTAGCGGCGGAGAGACCCAGTACTTC. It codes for CATGRTSGGETQYF.

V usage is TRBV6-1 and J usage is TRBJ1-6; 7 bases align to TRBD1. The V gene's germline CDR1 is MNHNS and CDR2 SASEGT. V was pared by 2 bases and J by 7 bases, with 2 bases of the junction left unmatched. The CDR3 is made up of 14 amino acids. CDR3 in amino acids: CASSERQGNSPLHF. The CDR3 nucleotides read TGTGCCAGCAGTGAAAGACAGGGCAATTCACCCCTCCACTTT.

CDR3 residues: CASSLATSTGELFF. The CDR3 bases are TGCGCCAGCAGCTTGGCCACTAGCACCGGGGAGCTGTTTTTT. The rearrangement uses TRBV5-1 and TRBJ2-2; a weak D match, TRBD2 (5 bases). This CDR3 has 14 amino acids. Per the germline V gene, CDR1 is SGHRS and CDR2 is YFSETQ. V lost 0 bases, J lost 4 bases, and 7 bases lay in between.

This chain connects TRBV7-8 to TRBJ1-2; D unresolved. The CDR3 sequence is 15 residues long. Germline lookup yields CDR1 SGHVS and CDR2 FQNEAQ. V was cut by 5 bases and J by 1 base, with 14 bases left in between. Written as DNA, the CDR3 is TGTGCCAGCAGCCGCGGGCCTCGGGGTAACTATGGCTACACCTTC. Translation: CASSRGPRGNYGYTF.

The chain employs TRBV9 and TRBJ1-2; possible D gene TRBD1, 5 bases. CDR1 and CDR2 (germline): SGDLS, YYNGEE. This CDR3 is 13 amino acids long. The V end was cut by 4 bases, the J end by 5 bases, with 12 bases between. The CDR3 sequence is CASSPFRGYGYTF. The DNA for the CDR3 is TGTGCCAGCAGCCCCTTCCGGGGGTATGGCTACACCTTC.

The CDR3 is CASSEAGDRGPGYTF. The CDR3 region has the DNA TGTGCCAGCAGTGAAGCTGGGGACAGGGGGCCTGGCTACACCTTC. V and J are TRBV2 and TRBJ1-2; TRBD1 aligns across 12 bases. The ends lost 0 bases at V and 7 bases at J; junction bases unmatched: 3. Germline CDR1 reads SNHLY; CDR2 reads FYNNEI. The CDR3 is made up of 15 amino acids.

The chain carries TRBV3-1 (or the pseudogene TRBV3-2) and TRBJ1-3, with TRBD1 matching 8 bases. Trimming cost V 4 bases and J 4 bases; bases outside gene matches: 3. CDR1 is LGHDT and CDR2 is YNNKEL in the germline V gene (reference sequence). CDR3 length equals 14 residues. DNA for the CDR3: TGTGCCAGCAGCCTCAGGGGGCAAGGAAACACCATATATTTT. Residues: CASSLRGQGNTIYF.

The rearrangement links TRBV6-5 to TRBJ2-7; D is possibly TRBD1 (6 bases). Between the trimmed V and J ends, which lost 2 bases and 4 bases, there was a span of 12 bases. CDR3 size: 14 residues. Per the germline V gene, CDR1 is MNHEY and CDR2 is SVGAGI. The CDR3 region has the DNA TGTGCCAGCAGTTACAAGCCAGGGACATACGAGCAGTACTTC. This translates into CASSYKPGTYEQYF.

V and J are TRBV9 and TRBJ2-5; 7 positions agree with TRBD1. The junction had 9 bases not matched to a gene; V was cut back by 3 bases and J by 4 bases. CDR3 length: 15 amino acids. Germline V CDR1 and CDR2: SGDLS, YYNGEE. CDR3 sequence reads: CASSARDSSAETQYF. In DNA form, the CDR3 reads TGTGCCAGCAGCGCCCGGGACAGCAGCGCAGAGACCCAGTACTTC.

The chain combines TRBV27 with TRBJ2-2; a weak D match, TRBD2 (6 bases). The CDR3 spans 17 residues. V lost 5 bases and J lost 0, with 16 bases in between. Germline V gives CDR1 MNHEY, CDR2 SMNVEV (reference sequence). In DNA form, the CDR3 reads TGTGCCAGCAGTCGGTCAGGACTATCCGCGAACACCGGGGAGCTGTTTTTT. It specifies CASSRSGLSANTGELFF.

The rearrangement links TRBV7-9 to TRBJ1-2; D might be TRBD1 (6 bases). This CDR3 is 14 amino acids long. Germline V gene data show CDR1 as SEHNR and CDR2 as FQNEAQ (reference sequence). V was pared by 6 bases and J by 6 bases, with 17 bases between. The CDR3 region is CASSSGPQGHGYTF. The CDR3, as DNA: TGTGCCAGCAGTTCCGGGCCCCAGGGGCATGGCTACACCTTC.

This CDR3 reads CASSIGTGATDTQYF. The CDR3 DNA sequence: TGTGCCAGTAGTATTGGGACAGGGGCCACAGATACGCAGTATTTT. The chain uses TRBV19 and TRBJ2-3; 10 bases align to TRBD1. Germline values: CDR1 LNHDA, CDR2 SQIVND (reference sequence). V lost 3 bases to trimming and J lost 2 bases; unmatched junction nucleotides: 2. The CDR3 is made up of 15 amino acids.

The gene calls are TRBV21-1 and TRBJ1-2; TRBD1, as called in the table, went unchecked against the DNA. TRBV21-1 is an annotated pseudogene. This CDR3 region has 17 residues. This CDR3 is CASRLLPNRGANYGYTF. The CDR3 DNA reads TGTGCCAGCAGGCTACTTCCTAACAGGGGTGCTAACTATGGCTACACCTTC.

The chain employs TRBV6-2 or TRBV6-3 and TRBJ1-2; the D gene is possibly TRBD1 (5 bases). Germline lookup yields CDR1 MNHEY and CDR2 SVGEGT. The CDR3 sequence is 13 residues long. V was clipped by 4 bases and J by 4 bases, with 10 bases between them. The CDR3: CASSSGGIYGYTF. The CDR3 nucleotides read TGTGCCAGCAGTTCCGGGGGGATCTATGGCTACACCTTC.